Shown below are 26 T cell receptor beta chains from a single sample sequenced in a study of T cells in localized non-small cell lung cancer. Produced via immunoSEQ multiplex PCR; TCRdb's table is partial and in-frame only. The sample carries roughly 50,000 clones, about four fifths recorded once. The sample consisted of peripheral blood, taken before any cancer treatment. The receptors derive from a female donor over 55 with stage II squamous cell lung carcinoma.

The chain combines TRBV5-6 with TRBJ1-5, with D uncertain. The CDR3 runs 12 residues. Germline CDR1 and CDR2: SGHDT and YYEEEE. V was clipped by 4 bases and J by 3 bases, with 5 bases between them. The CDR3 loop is CASSLYNQPQHF. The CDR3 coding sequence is TGTGCCAGCAGCCTATACAATCAGCCCCAGCATTTT.

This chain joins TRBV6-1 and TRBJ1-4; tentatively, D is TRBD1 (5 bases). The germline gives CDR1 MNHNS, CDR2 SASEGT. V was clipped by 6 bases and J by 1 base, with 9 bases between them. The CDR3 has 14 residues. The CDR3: CASSLTVTNEKLFF. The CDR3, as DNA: TGTGCCAGCAGCTTGACAGTAACTAATGAAAAACTGTTTTTT.

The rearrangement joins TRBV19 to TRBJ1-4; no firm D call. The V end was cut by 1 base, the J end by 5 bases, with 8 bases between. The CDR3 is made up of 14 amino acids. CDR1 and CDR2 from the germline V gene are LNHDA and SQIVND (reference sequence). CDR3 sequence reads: CASSIASPNEKLFF. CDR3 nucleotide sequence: TGTGCCAGTAGTATAGCATCACCGAATGAAAAACTGTTTTTT.

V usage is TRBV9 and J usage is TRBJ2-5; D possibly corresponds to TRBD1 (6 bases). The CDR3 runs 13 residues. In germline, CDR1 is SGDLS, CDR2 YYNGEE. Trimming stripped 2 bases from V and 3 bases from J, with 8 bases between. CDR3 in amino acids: CASSVRQEETQYF. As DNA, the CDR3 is TGTGCCAGCAGCGTCAGACAGGAAGAGACCCAGTACTTC.

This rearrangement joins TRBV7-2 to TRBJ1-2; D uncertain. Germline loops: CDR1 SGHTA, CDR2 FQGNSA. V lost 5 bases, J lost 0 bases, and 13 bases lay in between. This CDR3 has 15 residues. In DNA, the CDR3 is TGTGCCAGCAGCCCACTCGATCGAGCTAACTATGGCTACACCTTC. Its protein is CASSPLDRANYGYTF.

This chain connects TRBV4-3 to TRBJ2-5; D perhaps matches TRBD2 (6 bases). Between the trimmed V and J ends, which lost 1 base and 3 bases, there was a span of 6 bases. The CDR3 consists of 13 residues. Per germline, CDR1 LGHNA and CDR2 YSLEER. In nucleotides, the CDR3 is TGCGCCAGCAGCCAAGGGGGGGAAGAGACCCAGTACTTC. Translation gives CASSQGGEETQYF.

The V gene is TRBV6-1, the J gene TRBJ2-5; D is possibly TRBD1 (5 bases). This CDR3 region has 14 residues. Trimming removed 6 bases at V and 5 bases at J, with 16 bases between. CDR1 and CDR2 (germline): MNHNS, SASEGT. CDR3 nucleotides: TGTGCCAGCAGCCTCACTCTATCAGGGGAGACCCAGTACTTC. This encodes CASSLTLSGETQYF.

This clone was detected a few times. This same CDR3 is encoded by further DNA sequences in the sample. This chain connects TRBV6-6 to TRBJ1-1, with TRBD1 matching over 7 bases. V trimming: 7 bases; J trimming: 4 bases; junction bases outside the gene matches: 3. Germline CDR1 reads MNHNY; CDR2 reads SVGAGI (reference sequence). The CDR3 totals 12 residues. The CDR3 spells CASTPGGTEAFF. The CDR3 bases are TGTGCCAGCACCCCAGGGGGCACTGAAGCTTTCTTT.

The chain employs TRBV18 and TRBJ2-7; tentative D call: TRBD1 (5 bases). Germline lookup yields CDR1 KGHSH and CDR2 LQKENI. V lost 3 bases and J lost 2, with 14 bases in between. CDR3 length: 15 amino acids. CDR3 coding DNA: TGTGCCAGCTCACCGACAGCATCTAATACCTACGAGCAGTACTTC. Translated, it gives CASSPTASNTYEQYF.

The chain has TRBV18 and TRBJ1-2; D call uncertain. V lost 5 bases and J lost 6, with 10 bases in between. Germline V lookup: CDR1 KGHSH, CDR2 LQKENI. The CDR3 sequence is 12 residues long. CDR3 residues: CASSAPEDGYTF. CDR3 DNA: TGTGCCAGCTCAGCCCCAGAGGATGGCTACACCTTC.

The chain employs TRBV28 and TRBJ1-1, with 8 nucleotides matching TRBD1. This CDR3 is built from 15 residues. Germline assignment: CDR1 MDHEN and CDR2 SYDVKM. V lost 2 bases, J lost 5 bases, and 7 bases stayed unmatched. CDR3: CASSLRQGWRTEAFF. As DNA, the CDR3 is TGTGCCAGCAGTTTACGACAGGGGTGGAGGACTGAAGCTTTCTTT.

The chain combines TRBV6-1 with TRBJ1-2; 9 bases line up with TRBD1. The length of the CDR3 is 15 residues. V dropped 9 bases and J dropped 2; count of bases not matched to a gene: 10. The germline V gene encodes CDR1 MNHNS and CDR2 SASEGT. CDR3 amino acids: CASSGTGSRNYGYTF. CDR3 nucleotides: TGTGCCAGTTCCGGGACAGGGAGTAGGAACTATGGCTACACCTTC.

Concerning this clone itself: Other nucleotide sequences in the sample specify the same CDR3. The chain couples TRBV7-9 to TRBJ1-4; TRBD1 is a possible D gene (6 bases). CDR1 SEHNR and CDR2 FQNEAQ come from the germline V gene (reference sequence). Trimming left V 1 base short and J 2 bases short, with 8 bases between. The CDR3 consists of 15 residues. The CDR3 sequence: CASSLGTATNEKLFF. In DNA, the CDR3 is TGTGCCAGCAGCTTAGGGACAGCGACTAATGAAAAACTGTTTTTT.

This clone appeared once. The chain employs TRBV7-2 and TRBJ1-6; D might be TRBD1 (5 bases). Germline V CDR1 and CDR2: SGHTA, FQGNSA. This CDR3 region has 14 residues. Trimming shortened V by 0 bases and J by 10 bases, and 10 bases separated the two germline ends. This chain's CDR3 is CASSLAAGSSPLHF. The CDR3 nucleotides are TGTGCCAGCAGCTTAGCGGCAGGGTCCTCACCCCTCCACTTT.

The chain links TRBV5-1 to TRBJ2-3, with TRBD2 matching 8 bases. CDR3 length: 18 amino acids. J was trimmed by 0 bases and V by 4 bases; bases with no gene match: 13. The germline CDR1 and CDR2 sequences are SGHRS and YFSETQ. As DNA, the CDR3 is TGCGCCAGCAGCCGAAGCGGGGGATCACAACCTAGCACAGATACGCAGTATTTT. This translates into CASSRSGGSQPSTDTQYF.

The CDR3: CSVLKGIGEAFF. CDR3 coding DNA: TGCAGCGTTCTTAAGGGGATCGGTGAAGCTTTCTTT. V is TRBV29-1 and J is TRBJ1-1; D possibly corresponds to TRBD1 (5 bases). This CDR3 spans 12 amino acids. Trimming stripped 5 bases from V and 7 bases from J, with 14 bases between. Germline V lookup: CDR1 SQVTM, CDR2 ANQGSEA.

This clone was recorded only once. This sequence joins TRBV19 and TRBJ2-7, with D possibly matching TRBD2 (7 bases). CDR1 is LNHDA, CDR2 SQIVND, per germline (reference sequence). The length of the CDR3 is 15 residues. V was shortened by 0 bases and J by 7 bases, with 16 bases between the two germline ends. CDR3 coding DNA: TGTGCCAGTAGTATAGATGGCGGGGGCCTTAGGGAGCAGTACTTC. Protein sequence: CASSIDGGGLREQYF.

CDR3 region: CASNRGVSSGNTIYF. In DNA form, the CDR3 reads TGTGCCAGCAACCGGGGGGTAAGCTCTGGAAACACCATATATTTT. V is TRBV9 and J is TRBJ1-3; the D gene is possibly TRBD1 (5 bases). Trimming removed 6 bases from V and 0 bases from J, with 13 bases in between. This CDR3 is built from 15 residues. The germline V gene has CDR1 SGDLS and CDR2 YYNGEE.

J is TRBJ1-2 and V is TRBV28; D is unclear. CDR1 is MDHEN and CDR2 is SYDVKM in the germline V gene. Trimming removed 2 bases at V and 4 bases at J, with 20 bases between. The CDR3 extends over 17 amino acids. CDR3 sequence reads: CASSLGGGPHISYGYTF. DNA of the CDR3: TGTGCCAGCAGTTTAGGTGGAGGGCCCCACATAAGCTATGGCTACACCTTC.

CDR3 residues: CASSLGGTRSYEQYF. DNA for the CDR3: TGTGCCAGCAGCTTGGGGGGGACTAGATCCTACGAGCAGTACTTC. The V gene is TRBV5-6, the J gene TRBJ2-7, with 8 bases aligning to TRBD2. The germline gives CDR1 SGHDT, CDR2 YYEEEE. This CDR3 is built from 15 residues. Trimming at V came to 0 bases and at J to 1 base, leaving 3 bases not matched to a gene.

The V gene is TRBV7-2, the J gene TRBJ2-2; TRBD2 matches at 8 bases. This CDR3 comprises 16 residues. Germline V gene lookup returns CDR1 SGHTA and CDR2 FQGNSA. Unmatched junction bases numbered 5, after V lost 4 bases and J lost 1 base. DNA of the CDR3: TGTGCCAGCAGCTATGGCGGGGGGCAGAACACCGGGGAGCTGTTTTTT. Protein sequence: CASSYGGGQNTGELFF.

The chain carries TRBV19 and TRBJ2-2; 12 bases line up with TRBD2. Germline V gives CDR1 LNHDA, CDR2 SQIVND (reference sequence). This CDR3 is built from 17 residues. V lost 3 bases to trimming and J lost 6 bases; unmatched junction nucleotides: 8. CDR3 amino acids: CASSIRRGLAGSGELFF. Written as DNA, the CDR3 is TGTGCCAGTAGTATTCGGCGCGGACTAGCGGGGTCCGGGGAGCTGTTTTTT.

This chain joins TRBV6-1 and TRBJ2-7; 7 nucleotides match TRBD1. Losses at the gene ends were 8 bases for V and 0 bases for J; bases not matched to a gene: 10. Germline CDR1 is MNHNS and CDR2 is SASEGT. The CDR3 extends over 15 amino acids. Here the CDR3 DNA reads TGTGCCAGCGTTATCCTACAGGGGAACTCCTACGAGCAGTACTTC. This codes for CASVILQGNSYEQYF.

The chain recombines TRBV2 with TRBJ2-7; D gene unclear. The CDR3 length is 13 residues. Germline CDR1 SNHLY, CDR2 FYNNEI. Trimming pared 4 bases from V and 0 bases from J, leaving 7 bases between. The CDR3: CASSVGHSYEQYF. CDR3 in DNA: TGTGCCAGCAGTGTGGGTCACTCCTACGAGCAGTACTTC.

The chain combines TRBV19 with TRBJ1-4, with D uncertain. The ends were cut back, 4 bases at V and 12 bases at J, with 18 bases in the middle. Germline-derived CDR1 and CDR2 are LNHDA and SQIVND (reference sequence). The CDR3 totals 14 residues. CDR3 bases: TGTGCCAGTAGTACTTCGTTGACTGGACTCGAACTGTTTTTT. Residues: CASSTSLTGLELFF.

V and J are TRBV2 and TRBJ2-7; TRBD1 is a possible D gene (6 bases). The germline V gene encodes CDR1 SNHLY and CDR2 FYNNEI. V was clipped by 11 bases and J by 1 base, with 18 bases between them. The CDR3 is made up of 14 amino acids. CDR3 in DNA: TGTGCCGGACAGAAGGGGCCGGTTTCCTACGAGCAGTACTTC. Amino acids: CAGQKGPVSYEQYF.